A single count supports the clone carrying this TCR beta chain. Assay: immunoSEQ multiplex PCR; the TCRdb copy retains only in-frame clones and omits some. The table lists about 140,000 clones, more than 90% of them singletons. This sample is drawn from a study of control samples from healthy donors and cancer patients. The CDR3 consists of 15 residues. V lost 5 bases to trimming and J lost 0 bases, with 14 bases between them. Germline V gives CDR1 LNHDA, CDR2 SQIVND (reference sequence). This receptor was identified in a man aged 30 to 45 in good health. The chain recombines TRBV19 with TRBJ2-7, with D tentatively TRBD1 or TRBD2 (5 bases each). The specimen sequenced was blood. Here the CDR3 reads CASSLTSGPSYEQYF. CDR3 bases: TGTGCCAGTAGTCTTACGTCGGGGCCCTCCTACGAGCAGTACTTC.